The sequence of this T cell receptor (beta chain) was determined in a study of T cells in Graves' hyperthyroidism and ophthalmopathy. Overall study findings and caveats: Appearing also in blood were most of the thyroid clonotypes expanded above 0.001.

Uncontrolled infections, other autoimmune diseases, pregnancy or lactation led to exclusion of patients. It was 10 ml of fresh peripheral blood that supplied the PBMCs. This clonotype was counted a few times. Its antigen is unknown. The CDR3 consists of 12 residues. Trimming pared 6 bases from V and 4 bases from J, leaving 9 bases between. The germline gives CDR1 MDHEN, CDR2 SYDVKM. TCR beta CDR3 regions were amplified from RNA transcripts. The HTBI primer set served for first-round RT-PCR of the TCR CDR3. TCRdb reprocessed the multiplex PCR reads via MiXCR and lists one record per CDR3 protein. The data hold more than 500,000 distinct CDR3 sequences, with about 15% observed a single time.

This chain uses TRBV28 with TRBJ1-2, with D uncertain. The sequenced sample was blood. The receptor comes from a woman aged 40 to 50 with Graves' ophthalmopathy. DNA for the CDR3: TGTGCCAGCAGACCCTATGGCTATGGCTACACCTTC. Its translation is CASRPYGYGYTF.